This T cell receptor beta chain was identified during a study of regulatory T cells in long-lasting Graves disease. General observations from the study: Shared public clonotypes totalled 2,741 in persistent patients, compared with roughly 970 in new patients. Only a small sample size was used, which may have cut accuracy. Among samples with persistent disease, TRBV28, TRBJ1-2 and TRBJ2-5 were favored.

Time point specified: newly diagnosed GD, antithyroid drugs for less than 3 months. PBMC RNA served as the TCR library source. Construction of TCR beta libraries relied on iRepertoire HTBI primers and on Arm-PCR targeting CDR3 regions. As originally analysed: Identification of gene segments yielded 60 to 80 TRBV and 13 to 15 TRBJ across samples. TCRdb processed the multiplex PCR reads anew with MiXCR; each CDR3 protein has one entry. These V and J calls are TCRdb output, not the study's own analysis. Of a few hundred thousand distinct CDR3 sequences listed, approximately 12% are singletons. There are many counts of this clonotype. Its target is unknown. The CDR3 has 15 amino acids. J lost 4 bases, V lost 5 bases, and 7 bases had no gene match. This same sample was also taken into another study, of T cells in Graves' hyperthyroidism and ophthalmopathy.

This receptor was taken from a woman between 18 and 29 years old with Graves disease. The sequencing here drew on peripheral blood mononuclear cells (PBMCs), taken at new diagnosis, from a patient treated with antithyroid drugs. V and J are TRBV12-3 or TRBV12-4 and TRBJ1-4, with TRBD1 identical over 7 bases. CDR3 bases: TGTGCCAGCAGTCCCGCCGGGACAGTTAATGAAAAACTGTTTTTT. Encoded protein: CASSPAGTVNEKLFF.